This T cell receptor (beta chain) was identified during a study of cytomegalovirus exposure and HLA in healthy donors. General study findings and limits: Several V segments, TRBV6-2 and TRBV6-3 among them, could not be told apart and were dropped. About 87% or about 30% of the time was how often most TCR beta V segments were productive, according to an earlier analysis. An assumption of roughly uniform sequencing depth across donors underlay the presence/absence analyses.

Amplification used 60 Vbeta primers and 13 Jbeta primers. TCRdb keeps only in-frame clones here, not all; method: immunoSEQ multiplex PCR. The profile shows approximately 22,000 clones, around 77% of them singletons. This clone occurred once. Its antigen is unidentified. This CDR3 is built from 14 residues. Germline V gene sequence: CDR1 KGHSH, CDR2 LQKENI. J lost 9 bases, V lost 4 bases, and 4 bases had no gene match. Sequencing was carried out using PBMCs. The V call is TRBV18, the J call TRBJ2-1; 12 bases agree with TRBD2. The TCR comes from a man in his sixties in good health and CMV-seronegative. The CDR3 region has the DNA TGTGCCAGCTCACTCAAGACTAGCGGGGGTGAGCAGTTCTTC. Its protein product is CASSLKTSGGEQFF.